One sample yielded the 13 T cell receptor beta chains listed below, sequenced in a study of molecular identifiers for immune sequencing clone quantification. In TCRdb, the PCR reads were re-called with MiXCR into one record per CDR3 protein. The table has about 330,000 distinct CDR3 sequences, 24% seen once. Sequenced input: naive CD8+ T cells from blood, with Jurkat cell RNA spiked in. The subset: FACS-sorted CD8+CD4-CCR7+CD45RA+ naive T cells. These receptors were collected from a human donor in good health. Some libraries in this study had Jurkat cell RNA spiked in.

This clonotype has a handful of counts. The gene calls are TRBV21-1 and TRBJ1-5. TRBV21-1 is designated a pseudogene. The CDR3 loop spans 14 amino acids. CDR3: CASSKVRVGQPQHF. DNA for the CDR3: TGTGCCAGCAGCAAAGTACGGGTAGGTCAGCCCCAGCATTTT.

This clonotype was recorded at least ten times. The chain couples TRBV20-1 to TRBJ2-7; no clear D. CDR3 length: 11 amino acids. The V end lost 3 bases, the J end lost 3 bases, and 6 bases lay between the germline ends. CDR1 is DFQATT and CDR2 is SNEGSKA in the germline V gene (reference sequence). CDR3 amino acids: CSASVSYEQYF. CDR3 sequence (DNA): TGCAGTGCTAGTGTGAGCTACGAGCAGTACTTC.

This clonotype occurred a few times. The V gene is TRBV27, the J gene TRBJ1-2; 7 nucleotides match TRBD1. V lost 6 bases to trimming and J lost 3 bases; unmatched junction nucleotides: 10. CDR1 MNHEY and CDR2 SMNVEV come from the germline V gene (reference sequence). There are 15 residues in the CDR3. The CDR3 reads CASRTDRDVDYGYTF. Written as DNA, the CDR3 is TGTGCCAGCAGAACTGACAGGGACGTGGACTATGGCTACACCTTC.

This clonotype was seen a handful of times. The chain carries TRBV2 and TRBJ2-5; D might be TRBD1 (5 bases). Germline loops: CDR1 SNHLY, CDR2 FYNNEI. V dropped 4 bases and J dropped 4 bases, with 19 bases sitting between them. The CDR3 is 16 amino acids. The DNA for the CDR3 is TGTGCCAGCAGTGGACAGATCAGCCCTCTTTCAGAGACCCAGTACTTC. Translation: CASSGQISPLSETQYF.

For this clonotype: A much larger clone sits a single nucleotide away, making a read error possible. The rearrangement links TRBV13 to TRBJ2-5; D perhaps matches TRBD1 (5 bases). Germline CDR1 reads PRHDT; CDR2 reads FYEKMQ (reference sequence). The CDR3 covers 13 residues. The chain's CDR3 is CAGSLASGETQYF. Written as DNA, the CDR3 is TGTGCCGGCAGCTTAGCTTCAGGGGAGACCCAGTACTTC.

There are a few counts of this clonotype. The chain has TRBV13 and TRBJ2-7; 9 bases match TRBD2. After removal of 1 base from V and 5 bases from J, the junction contained 9 bases not matched to a gene. Germline V gene lookup returns CDR1 PRHDT and CDR2 FYEKMQ (reference sequence). This CDR3 is built from 16 residues. The CDR3 DNA reads TGTGCCAGCAGCTTAGATCTGACTAGCGGACGAGACGAGCAGTACTTC. Amino acids: CASSLDLTSGRDEQYF.

The table lists this clonotype with many counts. CDR3 region: CASSLLAGNTEAFF. CDR3 DNA sequence: TGTGCCAGCAGCTTACTGGCGGGGAACACTGAAGCTTTCTTT. The V gene is TRBV7-9, the J gene TRBJ1-1; D ambiguous. The CDR3 extends over 14 amino acids. V was pared by 2 bases and J by 1 base, with 8 bases between. The germline V gene encodes CDR1 SEHNR and CDR2 FQNEAQ (reference sequence).

Regarding this clonotype: A read error may be the cause here, since a much bigger clone is one base away. The chain combines TRBV2 with TRBJ2-6; D unresolved. Trimming shortened V by 11 bases and J by 0 bases, and 23 bases separated the two germline ends. Germline CDR1 SNHLY, CDR2 FYNNEI. The CDR3 extends over 18 amino acids. The CDR3 sequence is CALTRTNDSSSGANVLTF. The DNA for the CDR3 is TGTGCCCTGACGAGGACGAATGATTCAAGCTCTGGGGCCAACGTCCTGACTTTC.

This clonotype appeared a few times. The chain employs TRBV11-2 and TRBJ1-1; D is perhaps TRBD1 (6 bases). The length of the CDR3 is 13 residues. V shed 6 bases and J shed 7 bases, with 15 bases lying between them. Germline V gene lookup returns CDR1 SGHAT and CDR2 FQNNGV. CDR3 sequence reads: CASRTGRNGEAFF. CDR3 DNA sequence: TGTGCCAGCAGAACAGGGCGAAACGGTGAAGCTTTCTTT.

The chain couples TRBV27 to TRBJ2-1; TRBD2 matches at 8 bases. Trimming took 4 bases from V and 6 from J; bases not matched to a gene: 11. CDR1 is MNHEY, CDR2 SMNVEV, per germline (reference sequence). The CDR3 spans 16 residues. The CDR3 DNA is TGTGCCAGCAGTTATGCTTACGGGAGGGCGGGCAATGAGCAGTTCTTC. Protein sequence: CASSYAYGRAGNEQFF.

The chain employs TRBV12-3 or TRBV12-4 and TRBJ2-2; 7 bases agree with TRBD2. The CDR3 is 15 amino acids. J was trimmed by 3 bases and V by 3 bases; bases with no gene match: 4. CDR3 region: CASSLGGTHTGELFF. In nucleotides, the CDR3 is TGTGCCAGCAGTTTGGGAGGGACTCACACCGGGGAGCTGTTTTTT.

Ten or more counts support this clonotype. The V gene is TRBV13, the J gene TRBJ1-5; weak D call: TRBD1 (5 bases). Between the trimmed V and J ends, which lost 5 bases and 0 bases, there was a span of 14 bases. Germline lookup yields CDR1 PRHDT and CDR2 FYEKMQ (reference sequence). The CDR3 extends over 16 amino acids. The CDR3 bases are TGTGCCAGCAGCACCCGGGGCGCGAATAGCAATCAGCCCCAGCATTTT. Protein: CASSTRGANSNQPQHF.

This clonotype was seen a handful of times. The chain combines TRBV9 with TRBJ2-7; D is uncertain. Trimming pared 0 bases from V and 3 bases from J, leaving 10 bases between. The CDR3 covers 14 residues. Germline V lookup: CDR1 SGDLS, CDR2 YYNGEE. The CDR3 coding sequence is TGTGCCAGCAGCGTAGATGGGTCGGACTACGAGCAGTACTTC. Translated: CASSVDGSDYEQYF.